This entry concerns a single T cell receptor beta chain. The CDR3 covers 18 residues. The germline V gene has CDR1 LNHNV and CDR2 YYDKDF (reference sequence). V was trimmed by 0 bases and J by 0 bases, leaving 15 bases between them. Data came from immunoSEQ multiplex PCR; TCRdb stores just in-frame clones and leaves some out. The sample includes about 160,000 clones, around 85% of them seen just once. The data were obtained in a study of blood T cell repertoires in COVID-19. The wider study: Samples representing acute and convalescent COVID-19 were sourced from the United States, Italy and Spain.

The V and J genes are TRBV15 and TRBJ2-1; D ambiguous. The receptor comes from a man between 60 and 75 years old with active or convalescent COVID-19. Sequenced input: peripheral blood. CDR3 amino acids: CATSRDSGSRSSYNEQFF. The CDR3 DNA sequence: TGTGCCACCAGCAGAGATTCGGGTAGTCGAAGCTCCTACAATGAGCAGTTCTTC.